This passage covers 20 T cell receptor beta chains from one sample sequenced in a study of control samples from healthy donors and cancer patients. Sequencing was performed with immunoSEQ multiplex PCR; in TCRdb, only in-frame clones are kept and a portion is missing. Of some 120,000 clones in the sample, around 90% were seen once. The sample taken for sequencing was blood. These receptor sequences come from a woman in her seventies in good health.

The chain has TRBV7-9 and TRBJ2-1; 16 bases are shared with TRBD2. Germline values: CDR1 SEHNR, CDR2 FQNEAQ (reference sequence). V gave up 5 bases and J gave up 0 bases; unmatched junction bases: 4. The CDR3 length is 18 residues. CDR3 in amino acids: CASSPGTSGGGSYNEQFF. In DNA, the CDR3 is TGTGCCAGCAGCCCCGGGACTAGCGGGGGGGGCTCCTACAATGAGCAGTTCTTC.

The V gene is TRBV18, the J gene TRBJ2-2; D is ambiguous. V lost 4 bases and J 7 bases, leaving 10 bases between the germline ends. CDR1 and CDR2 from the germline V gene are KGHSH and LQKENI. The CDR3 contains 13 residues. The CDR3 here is CASSQEDGGELFF. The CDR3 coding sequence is TGTGCCAGCTCACAGGAAGACGGCGGGGAGCTGTTTTTT.

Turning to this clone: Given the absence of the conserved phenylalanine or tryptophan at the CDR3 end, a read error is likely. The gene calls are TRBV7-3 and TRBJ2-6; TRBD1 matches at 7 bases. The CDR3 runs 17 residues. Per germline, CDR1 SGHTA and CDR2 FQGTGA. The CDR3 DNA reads TGTGCCAGCCGCCTGACAGGGCGTACCGCTGGCGCCAACGTCCTGACTCTC. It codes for CASRLTGRTAGANVLTL.

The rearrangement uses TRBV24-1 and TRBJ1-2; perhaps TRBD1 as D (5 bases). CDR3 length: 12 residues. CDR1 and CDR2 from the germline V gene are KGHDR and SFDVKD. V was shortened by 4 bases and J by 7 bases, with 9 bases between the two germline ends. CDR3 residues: CATSDEGLGYTF. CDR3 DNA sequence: TGTGCCACCAGTGACGAGGGGCTTGGCTACACCTTC.

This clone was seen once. In nucleotides, the CDR3 is TGTGCCAGTGCTAGTGGGGCAGGCTCCTACGAGCAGTACTTC. Translated: CASASGAGSYEQYF. The chain uses TRBV19 and TRBJ2-7; TRBD1 is a possible D gene (5 bases). The CDR3 has 14 amino acids. Germline V gene sequence: CDR1 LNHDA, CDR2 SQIVND (reference sequence). Trimming pared 8 bases from V and 0 bases from J, leaving 14 bases between.

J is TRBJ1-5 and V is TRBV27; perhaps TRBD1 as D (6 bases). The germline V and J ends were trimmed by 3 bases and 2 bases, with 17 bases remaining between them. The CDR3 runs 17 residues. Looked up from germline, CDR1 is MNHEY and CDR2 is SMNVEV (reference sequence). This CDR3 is CASSFPRDICRNQPQHF. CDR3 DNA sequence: TGTGCCAGCAGTTTCCCAAGGGACATTTGTCGCAATCAGCCCCAGCATTTT.

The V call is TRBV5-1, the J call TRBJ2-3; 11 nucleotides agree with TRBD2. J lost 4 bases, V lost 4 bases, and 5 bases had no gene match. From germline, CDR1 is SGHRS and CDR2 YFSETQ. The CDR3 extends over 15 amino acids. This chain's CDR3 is CASSQTSGAPDTQYF. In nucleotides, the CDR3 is TGCGCCAGCAGCCAGACTAGCGGGGCCCCAGATACGCAGTATTTT.

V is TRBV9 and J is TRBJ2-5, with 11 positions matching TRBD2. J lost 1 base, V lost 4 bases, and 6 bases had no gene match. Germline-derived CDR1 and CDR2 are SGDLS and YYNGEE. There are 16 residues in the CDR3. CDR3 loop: CASSIAGGQPQETQYF. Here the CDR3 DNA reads TGTGCCAGCAGCATAGCGGGGGGGCAACCCCAAGAGACCCAGTACTTC.

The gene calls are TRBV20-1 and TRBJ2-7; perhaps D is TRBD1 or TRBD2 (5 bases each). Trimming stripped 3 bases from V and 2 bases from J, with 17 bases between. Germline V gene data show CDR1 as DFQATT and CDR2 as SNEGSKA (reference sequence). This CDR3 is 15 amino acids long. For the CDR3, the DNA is TGCAGTGCTAGTCCCGCCCGGGACGTAGCCTACGAGCAGTACTTC. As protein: CSASPARDVAYEQYF.

The CDR3: CASSIVWTAEGYTF. Here the CDR3 DNA reads TGTGCCAGTAGTATTGTGTGGACTGCAGAAGGCTACACCTTC. This sequence joins TRBV19 and TRBJ1-2; D is unclear. V was shortened by 3 bases and J by 8 bases, with 16 bases between the two germline ends. In germline, CDR1 is LNHDA, CDR2 SQIVND (reference sequence). This CDR3 is built from 14 residues.

The CDR3 protein is CASNPLGTDTQYF. CDR3 DNA sequence: TGTGCCAGCAACCCCCTAGGCACAGATACGCAGTATTTT. V gene TRBV6-6 combines with J gene TRBJ2-3, with unresolved D. The CDR3 spans 13 residues. V shed 7 bases and J shed 1 base, with 9 bases lying between them. Germline loops: CDR1 MNHNY, CDR2 SVGAGI (reference sequence).

The CDR3 DNA reads as TGTGCCAGCAGTTCAAACCATGAAAAACTGTTTTTT. The encoded protein is CASSSNHEKLFF. The J gene is TRBJ1-4, the V gene TRBV2; D remains ambiguous. Germline lookup yields CDR1 SNHLY and CDR2 FYNNEI. The CDR3 extends over 12 amino acids. Trimming cost V 5 bases and J 6 bases, with 7 bases left between them. The variable domain in full, with the rest retrieved from reference TRBV2 and TRBJ1-4, is EPEVTQTPSHQVTQMGQEVILRCVPISNHLYFYWYRQILGQKVEFLVSFYNNEISEKSEIFDDQFSVERPDGSNFTLKIRSTKLEDSAMYFCASSSNHEKLFFGSGTQLSVL.

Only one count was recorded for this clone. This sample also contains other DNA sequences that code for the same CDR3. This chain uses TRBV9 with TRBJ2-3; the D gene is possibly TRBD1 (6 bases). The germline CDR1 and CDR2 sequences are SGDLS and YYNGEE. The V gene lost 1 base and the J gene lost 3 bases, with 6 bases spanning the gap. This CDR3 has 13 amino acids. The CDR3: CASSVQGTDTQYF. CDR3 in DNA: TGTGCCAGCAGCGTACAGGGGACAGATACGCAGTATTTT.

The CDR3 DNA reads TGCGCCAGCAGTCCCGGGCAGGGGGTACCGAACACTGAAGCTTTCTTT. Protein sequence: CASSPGQGVPNTEAFF. V and J are TRBV5-1 and TRBJ1-1; 7 bases align to TRBD1. Germline CDR1 reads SGHRS; CDR2 reads YFSETQ. Trimming at V came to 5 bases and at J to 1 base, leaving 11 bases not matched to a gene. The CDR3 contains 16 residues. The full variable domain, rest sourced from reference TRBV5-1 and TRBJ1-1, is KAGVTQTPRYLIKTRGQQVTLSCSPISGHRSVSWYQQTPGQGLQFLFEYFSETQRNKGNFPGRFSGRQFSNSRSEMNVSTLELGDSALYLCASSPGQGVPNTEAFFGQGTRLTVV.

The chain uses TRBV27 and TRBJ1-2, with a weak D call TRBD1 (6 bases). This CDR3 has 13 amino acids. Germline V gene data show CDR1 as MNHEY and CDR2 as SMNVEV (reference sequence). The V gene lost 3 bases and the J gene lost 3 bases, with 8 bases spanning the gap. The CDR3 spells CASSFGGHYGYTF. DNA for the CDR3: TGTGCCAGCAGTTTTGGGGGCCACTATGGCTACACCTTC.

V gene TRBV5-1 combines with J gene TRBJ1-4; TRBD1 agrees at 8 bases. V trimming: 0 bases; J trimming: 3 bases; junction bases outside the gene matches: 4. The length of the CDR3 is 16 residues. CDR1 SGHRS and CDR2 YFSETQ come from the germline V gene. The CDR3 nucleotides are TGCGCCAGCAGCTTGGGACAGGGGTTGGCTAATGAAAAACTGTTTTTT. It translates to CASSLGQGLANEKLFF. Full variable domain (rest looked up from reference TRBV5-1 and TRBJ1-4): KAGVTQTPRYLIKTRGQQVTLSCSPISGHRSVSWYQQTPGQGLQFLFEYFSETQRNKGNFPGRFSGRQFSNSRSEMNVSTLELGDSALYLCASSLGQGLANEKLFFGSGTQLSVL.

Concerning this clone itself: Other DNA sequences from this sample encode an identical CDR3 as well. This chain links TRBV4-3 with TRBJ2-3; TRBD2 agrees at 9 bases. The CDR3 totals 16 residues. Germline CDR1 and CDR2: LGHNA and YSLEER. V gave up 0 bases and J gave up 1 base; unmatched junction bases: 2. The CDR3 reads CASSQDLAGGTDTQYF. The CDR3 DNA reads TGCGCCAGCAGCCAAGATTTAGCGGGGGGCACAGATACGCAGTATTTT.

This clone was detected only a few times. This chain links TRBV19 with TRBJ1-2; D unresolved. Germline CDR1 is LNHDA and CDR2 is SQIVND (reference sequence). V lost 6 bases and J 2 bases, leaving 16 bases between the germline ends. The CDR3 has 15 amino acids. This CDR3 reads CASRLTYTLNYGYTF. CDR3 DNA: TGTGCCAGTAGGTTAACGTATACTCTAAACTATGGCTACACCTTC.

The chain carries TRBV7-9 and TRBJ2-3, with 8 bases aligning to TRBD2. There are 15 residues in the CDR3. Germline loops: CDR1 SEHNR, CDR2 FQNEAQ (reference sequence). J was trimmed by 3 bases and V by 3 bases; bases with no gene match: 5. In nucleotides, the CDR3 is TGTGCCAGCAGCTTTGGACTAGCAGGTACAGATACGCAGTATTTT. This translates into CASSFGLAGTDTQYF.

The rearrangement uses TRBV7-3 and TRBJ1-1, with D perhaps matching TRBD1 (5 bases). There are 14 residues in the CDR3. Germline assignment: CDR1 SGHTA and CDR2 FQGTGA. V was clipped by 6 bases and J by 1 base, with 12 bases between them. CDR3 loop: CASRPGDRNTEAFF. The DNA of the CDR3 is TGTGCCAGCAGACCGGGGGACCGGAACACTGAAGCTTTCTTT.